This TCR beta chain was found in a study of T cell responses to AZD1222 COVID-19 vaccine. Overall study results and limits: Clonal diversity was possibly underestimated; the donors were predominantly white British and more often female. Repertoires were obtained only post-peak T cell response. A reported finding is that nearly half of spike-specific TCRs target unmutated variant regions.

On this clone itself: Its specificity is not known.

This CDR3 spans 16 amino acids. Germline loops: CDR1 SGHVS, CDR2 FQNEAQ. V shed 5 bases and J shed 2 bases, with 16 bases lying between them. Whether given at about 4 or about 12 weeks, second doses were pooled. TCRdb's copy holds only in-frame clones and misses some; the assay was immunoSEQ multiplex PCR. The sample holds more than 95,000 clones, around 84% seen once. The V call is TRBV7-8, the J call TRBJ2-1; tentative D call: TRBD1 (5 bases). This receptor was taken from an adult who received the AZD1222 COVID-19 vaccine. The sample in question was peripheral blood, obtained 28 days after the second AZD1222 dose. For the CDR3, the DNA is TGTGCCAGCAGCCCGAACAGGCTTGCTCCCTACAATGAGCAGTTCTTC. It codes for CASSPNRLAPYNEQFF.